The next 21 T cell receptor beta chains were all read from a single sample in a study of PD-1 blockade in mismatch repair-deficient tumors. Generated by immunoSEQ multiplex PCR, the TCRdb table keeps only in-frame clones and is missing some. The top ten clones hold around 14% of a sample with about 63,000 clones, approximately 88% of them seen once. This material consisted of peripheral blood, taken 52 weeks after starting pembrolizumab. The source is an adult with mismatch repair-deficient cancer.

Of note for this clone: In the same sample, other DNA sequences code for this CDR3. The chain uses TRBV6-5 and TRBJ1-1; D perhaps matches TRBD1 (5 bases). V lost 2 bases and J lost 3, with 7 bases in between. The CDR3 has 13 residues. Germline lookup yields CDR1 MNHEY and CDR2 SVGAGI. The CDR3, as DNA: TGTGCCAGCAGTTACCGAGGGGACACTGAAGCTTTCTTT. Protein: CASSYRGDTEAFF.

The genes are TRBV19 and TRBJ1-2; a possible D gene is TRBD1 (5 bases). Between the trimmed V and J ends, which lost 4 bases and 3 bases, there was a span of 12 bases. Looked up from germline, CDR1 is LNHDA and CDR2 is SQIVND (reference sequence). The CDR3 consists of 14 residues. DNA for the CDR3: TGTGCCAGTAGTACTACAGGAAGAGACTATGGCTACACCTTC. Protein sequence: CASSTTGRDYGYTF.

The rearrangement links TRBV7-2 to TRBJ2-5; D possibly corresponds to TRBD2 (7 bases). This CDR3 has 15 amino acids. From germline, CDR1 is SGHTA and CDR2 FQGNSA. The V gene lost 5 bases and the J gene lost 5 bases, with 18 bases spanning the gap. The CDR3 protein is CASSAGGGARETQYF. In DNA, the CDR3 is TGTGCCAGCAGCGCCGGTGGGGGGGCGCGGGAGACCCAGTACTTC.

J is TRBJ2-3 and V is TRBV6-1; D gene uncertain. In germline, CDR1 is MNHNS, CDR2 SASEGT. This CDR3 is 15 amino acids long. Trimming removed 6 bases from V and 2 bases from J, with 15 bases in between. CDR3 DNA: TGTGCCAGCAGCATCCTCATGACGCTCACAGATACGCAGTATTTT. Its protein product is CASSILMTLTDTQYF.

V gene TRBV12-5 combines with J gene TRBJ2-1; D gene unclear. CDR3 length equals 15 residues. Germline V gene sequence: CDR1 LGHNT, CDR2 FRNRAP. V was cut by 0 bases and J by 10 bases, with 16 bases left in between. The CDR3: CASGLVVSDLGEQFF. CDR3 DNA: TGTGCTAGTGGTTTGGTGGTCAGCGACCTTGGGGAGCAGTTCTTC.

V gene TRBV9 combines with J gene TRBJ2-7; 8 bases map to TRBD1. CDR1 and CDR2 (germline): SGDLS, YYNGEE. There are 15 residues in the CDR3. V gave up 4 bases and J gave up 4 bases; unmatched junction bases: 10. CDR3 region: CASSLGAGGLYEQYF. DNA for the CDR3: TGTGCCAGCAGCTTAGGGGCAGGGGGCTTATACGAGCAGTACTTC.

V is TRBV19 and J is TRBJ2-1; the D is unclear. The ends were cut back, 1 base at V and 4 bases at J, with 8 bases in the middle. The CDR3 is 14 amino acids. Per germline, CDR1 LNHDA and CDR2 SQIVND (reference sequence). The CDR3 DNA is TGTGCCAGTAGTATAGGGACGGTTTACAATGAGCAGTTCTTC. Its protein product is CASSIGTVYNEQFF. The full variable domain, in which reference TRBV19 and TRBJ2-1 provide the parts outside the CDR3, is DGGITQSPKYLFRKEGQNVTLSCEQNLNHDAMYWYRQDPGQGLRLIYYSQIVNDFQKGDIAEGYSVSREKKESFPLTVTSAQKNPTAFYLCASSIGTVYNEQFFGPGTRLTVL.

The chain joins TRBV5-1 to TRBJ1-1; D is possibly TRBD1 (6 bases). Looked up from germline, CDR1 is SGHRS and CDR2 is YFSETQ. V was pared by 0 bases and J by 2 bases, with 8 bases between. This CDR3 contains 14 residues. This CDR3 reads CASSLGQANTEAFF. CDR3 nucleotides: TGCGCCAGCAGCTTGGGACAGGCTAACACTGAAGCTTTCTTT.

The gene calls are TRBV19 and TRBJ2-4; tentatively, D is TRBD1 (5 bases). This CDR3 has 15 residues. Germline CDR1 reads LNHDA; CDR2 reads SQIVND (reference sequence). V was cut by 6 bases and J by 1 base, with 13 bases left in between. The CDR3 region is CASSPLGHAKNIQYF. The CDR3 bases are TGTGCCAGTAGCCCTCTTGGACATGCCAAAAACATTCAGTACTTC.

This clone came up a few times. The V call is TRBV7-9, the J call TRBJ2-7; 7 bases align to TRBD1. After removal of 6 bases from V and 4 bases from J, the junction contained 6 bases not matched to a gene. CDR3 size: 13 residues. In germline, CDR1 is SEHNR, CDR2 FQNEAQ (reference sequence). CDR3 DNA sequence: TGTGCCAGCAGAGGACAGGAATCATACGAGCAGTACTTC. Encoded protein: CASRGQESYEQYF.

The V gene is TRBV6-5, the J gene TRBJ1-1, with a tentative D call TRBD1 (6 bases). Trimming took off 5 bases at V and 7 bases at J, with 14 bases between the two ends. The CDR3 loop spans 13 amino acids. Germline loops: CDR1 MNHEY, CDR2 SVGAGI. Here the CDR3 reads CASSTTTGGEAFF. The DNA for the CDR3 is TGTGCCAGCAGTACAACGACAGGTGGTGAAGCTTTCTTT.

V is TRBV2 and J is TRBJ2-7, with 7 bases that match TRBD2. V shed 7 bases and J 6 bases; nucleotides not matched to a gene: 15. Germline CDR1 SNHLY, CDR2 FYNNEI. CDR3 size: 15 residues. CDR3 in DNA: TGTGCCAGCACTAAGGTGCGGGAGCCGTTAACCGAGCAGTACTTC. Protein sequence: CASTKVREPLTEQYF.

The chain carries TRBV15 and TRBJ2-1, with 8 bases matching TRBD2. Germline V gene lookup returns CDR1 LNHNV and CDR2 YYDKDF (reference sequence). The CDR3 has 16 amino acids. Losses at the gene ends were 1 base for V and 0 bases for J; bases not matched to a gene: 2. CDR3 residues: CATSRGAGGSYNEQFF. The DNA for the CDR3 is TGTGCCACCAGCAGAGGGGCGGGGGGCTCCTACAATGAGCAGTTCTTC.

The chain recombines TRBV5-4 with TRBJ1-1; tentatively, D is TRBD1 (6 bases). In germline, CDR1 is SGHNT, CDR2 YYREEE (reference sequence). The CDR3 is 17 amino acids. V was shortened by 4 bases and J by 0 bases, with 19 bases between the two germline ends. The CDR3 nucleotides read TGTGCCAGCAGCCCAAGAGACATTAGGGGGTTGAACACTGAAGCTTTCTTT. Its translation: CASSPRDIRGLNTEAFF.

V usage is TRBV27 and J usage is TRBJ1-1; D remains unclear. Germline CDR1 reads MNHEY; CDR2 reads SMNVEV (reference sequence). V was pared by 3 bases and J by 5 bases, with 4 bases between. This CDR3 region has 11 residues. The CDR3 DNA is TGTGCCAGCAGTTTTGGGACTGAAGCTTTCTTT. This gives the protein CASSFGTEAFF.

J is TRBJ1-1 and V is TRBV2; possibly TRBD1 for D (6 bases). With 7 bases removed from V and 11 bases from J, the gap between germline ends came to 14 bases. The CDR3 has 11 residues. The germline gives CDR1 SNHLY, CDR2 FYNNEI. CDR3 loop: CASTRTVAAFF. Written as DNA, the CDR3 is TGTGCCAGCACCCGGACAGTGGCGGCTTTCTTT.

The chain links TRBV2 to TRBJ2-2, with D perhaps matching TRBD2 (6 bases). Germline V CDR1 and CDR2: SNHLY, FYNNEI. The CDR3 totals 16 residues. The V end lost 3 bases, the J end lost 2 bases, and 13 bases lay between the germline ends. This CDR3 is CASSDLKGTNTGELFF. In DNA, the CDR3 is TGTGCCAGCAGTGATTTGAAGGGGACTAACACCGGGGAGCTGTTTTTT.

V gene TRBV6-1 combines with J gene TRBJ1-5; 8 bases are a match to TRBD1. The germline CDR1 and CDR2 sequences are MNHNS and SASEGT. The CDR3 has 15 residues. Germline trimming cut 6 bases from V and 6 bases from J; bases unmatched to any gene: 10. The CDR3 loop is CASRGPAGGIQPQHF. The CDR3 region has the DNA TGTGCCAGCAGAGGACCGGCAGGGGGCATTCAGCCCCAGCATTTT.

V usage is TRBV21-1 and J usage is TRBJ2-1; TRBD1, the table's D call, was not compared with the DNA. TRBV21-1 is described as a pseudogene. The CDR3 extends over 16 amino acids. The CDR3 protein is CASSKRQPDIYNEQFF. The CDR3 bases are TGTGCCAGCAGCAAACGCCAACCGGACATATACAATGAGCAGTTCTTC.

This rearrangement joins TRBV6-5 to TRBJ2-7, with 9 nucleotides matching TRBD2. Germline trimming cut 5 bases from V and 5 bases from J; bases unmatched to any gene: 7. The CDR3 is made up of 14 amino acids. Germline V CDR1 and CDR2: MNHEY, SVGAGI. The CDR3 DNA follows: TGTGCCAGCAGTAAAGGGACTAGCATAGACGAGCAGTACTTC. It is translated as CASSKGTSIDEQYF.

The chain links TRBV4-3 to TRBJ2-5; maybe TRBD2 (6 bases). The CDR3 totals 14 residues. Trimming pared 0 bases from V and 11 bases from J, leaving 16 bases between. Germline V gene sequence: CDR1 LGHNA, CDR2 YSLEER. The CDR3 spells CASSQDGVSGEQYF. The CDR3, as DNA: TGCGCCAGCAGCCAAGACGGGGTTTCGGGGGAGCAGTACTTC.